This section outlines one TCR beta chain sequence together with its context. Its antigen is unidentified. Assay used: immunoSEQ multiplex PCR; TCRdb lists only in-frame clones, some missing. The sample includes some 130,000 clones, 85% to 95% of them seen just once. This sample is part of a study of T cell responses to AZD1222 COVID-19 vaccine. Second-dose schedules of about 4 or about 12 weeks were combined. Study-wide points: The repertoires were collected only after the peak T cell response. Targets within unmutated variant regions were reportedly found for nearly half of spike-specific TCRs. Most donors were white British and more were female, and clonal diversity was possibly underestimated.

Per germline, CDR1 SGDLS and CDR2 YYNGEE. The CDR3 is made up of 16 amino acids. V lost 7 bases and J lost 5; bases outside the gene matches: 12. The clonotype comes from an adult who received the AZD1222 COVID-19 vaccine. Sequencing was performed on peripheral blood, taken 28 days after the second AZD1222 dose. This chain connects TRBV9 to TRBJ2-1, with TRBD1 matching 10 bases. The CDR3 DNA reads TGTGCCAGCGCATCATCCCCGGGACAGGGGAACAATGAGCAGTTCTTC. Encoded protein: CASASSPGQGNNEQFF.